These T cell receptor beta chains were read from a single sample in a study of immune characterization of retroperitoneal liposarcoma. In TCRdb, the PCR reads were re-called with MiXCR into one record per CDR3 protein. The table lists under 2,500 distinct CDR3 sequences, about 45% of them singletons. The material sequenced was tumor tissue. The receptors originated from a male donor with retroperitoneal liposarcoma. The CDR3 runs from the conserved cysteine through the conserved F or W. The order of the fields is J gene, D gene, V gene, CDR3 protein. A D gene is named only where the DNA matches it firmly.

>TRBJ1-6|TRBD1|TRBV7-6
CASSPGGNSPLHF
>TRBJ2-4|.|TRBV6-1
CASSYGLNNEQYF
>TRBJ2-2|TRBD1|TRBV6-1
CASRKGQAVTGELFF
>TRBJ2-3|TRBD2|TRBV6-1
CASSVYSGDTQYF
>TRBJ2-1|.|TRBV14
CASSQDQNTAQFF
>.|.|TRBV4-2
CASSQEQPVVGDEQFF
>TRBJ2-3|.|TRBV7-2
CASSLSGGTDTQYF
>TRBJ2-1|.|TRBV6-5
CASSYSITGWNEQFF
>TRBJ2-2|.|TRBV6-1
CASSLGLNTGELFF
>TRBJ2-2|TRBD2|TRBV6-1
CASIRLAGGGGELFF
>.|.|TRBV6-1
CATNSETYEQYF
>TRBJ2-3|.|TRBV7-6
CASSAQWGSETQYF
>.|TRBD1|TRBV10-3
CAIRGTDYEQYF
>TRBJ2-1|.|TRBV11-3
CASSLKGFSYNEQFF
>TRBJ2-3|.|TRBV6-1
CASSGPTDYWADTQYF
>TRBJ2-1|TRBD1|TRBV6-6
CASSYSTGTGGGEQFF
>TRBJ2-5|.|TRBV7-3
CASSPGPGDPETQYF
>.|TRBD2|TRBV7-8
CASSLAGGPGSYEQYF
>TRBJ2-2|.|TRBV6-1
CASRPFDAGELFF
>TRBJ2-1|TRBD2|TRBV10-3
CAISDGTSLGEQFF
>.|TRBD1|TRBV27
CASSLGQGVTYEQYF
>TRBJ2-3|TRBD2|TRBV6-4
CASSEAGVTDTQYF
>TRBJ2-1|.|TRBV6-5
CASSYGPRVNEQFF
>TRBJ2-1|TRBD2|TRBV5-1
CASSLGLAENNEQFF
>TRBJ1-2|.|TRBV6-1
CASSPGADYGYTF
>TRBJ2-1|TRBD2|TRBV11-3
CASSSSGRGPNEQFF
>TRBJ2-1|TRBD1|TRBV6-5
CASTEPGGRNEQFF
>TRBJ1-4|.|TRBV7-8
CASSLNPSVDEKLFF
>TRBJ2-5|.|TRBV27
CASSHRQQETQYF
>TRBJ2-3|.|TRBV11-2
CASSLYAGADTQYF
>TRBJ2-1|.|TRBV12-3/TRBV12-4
CASRGGRRNNEQFF